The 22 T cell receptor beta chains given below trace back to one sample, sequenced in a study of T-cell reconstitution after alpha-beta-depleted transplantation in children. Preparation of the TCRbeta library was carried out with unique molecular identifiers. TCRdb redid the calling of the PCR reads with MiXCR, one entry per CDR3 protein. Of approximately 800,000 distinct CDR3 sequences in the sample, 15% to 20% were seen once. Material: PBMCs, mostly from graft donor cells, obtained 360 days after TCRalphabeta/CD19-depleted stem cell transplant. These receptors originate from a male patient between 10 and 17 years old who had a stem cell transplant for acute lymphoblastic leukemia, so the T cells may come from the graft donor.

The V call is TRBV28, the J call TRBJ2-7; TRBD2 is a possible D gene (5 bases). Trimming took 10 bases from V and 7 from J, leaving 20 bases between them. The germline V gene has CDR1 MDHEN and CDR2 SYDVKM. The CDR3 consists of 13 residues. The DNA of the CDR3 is TGTGCCACTCCGGGTCCCGAAAGAGGGGAGCAGTACTTC. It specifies CATPGPERGEQYF.

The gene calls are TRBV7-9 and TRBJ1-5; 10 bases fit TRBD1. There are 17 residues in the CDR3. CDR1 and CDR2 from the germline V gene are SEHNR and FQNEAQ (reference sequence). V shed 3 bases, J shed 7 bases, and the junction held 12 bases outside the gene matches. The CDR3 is CASSLGTGDDGWQPQHF. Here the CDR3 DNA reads TGTGCCAGCAGCTTGGGGACAGGGGACGACGGTTGGCAGCCCCAGCATTTT.

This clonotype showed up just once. CDR3 protein: CASSLGAGVGEQFF. CDR3 in DNA: TGTGCCAGCAGCTTAGGGGCGGGAGTTGGTGAGCAGTTCTTC. The chain has TRBV7-3 and TRBJ2-1, with 7 bases identical to TRBD2. CDR1 and CDR2 from the germline V gene are SGHTA and FQGTGA. The CDR3 is made up of 14 amino acids. The V gene end was trimmed by 2 bases and the J gene end by 9 bases; junction bases not matched to a gene: 7.

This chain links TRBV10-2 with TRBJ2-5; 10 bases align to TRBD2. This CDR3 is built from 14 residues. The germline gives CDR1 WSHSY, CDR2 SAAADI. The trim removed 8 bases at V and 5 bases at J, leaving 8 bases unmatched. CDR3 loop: CASLAGDHGETQYF. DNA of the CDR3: TGCGCCAGCCTAGCGGGAGACCATGGGGAGACCCAGTACTTC.

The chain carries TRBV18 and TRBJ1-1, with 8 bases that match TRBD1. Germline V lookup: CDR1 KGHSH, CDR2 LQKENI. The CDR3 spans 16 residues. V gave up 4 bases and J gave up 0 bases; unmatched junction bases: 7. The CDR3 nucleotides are TGTGCCAGCTCACTCGACAGGGGACTCGTGAACACTGAAGCTTTCTTT. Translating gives CASSLDRGLVNTEAFF.

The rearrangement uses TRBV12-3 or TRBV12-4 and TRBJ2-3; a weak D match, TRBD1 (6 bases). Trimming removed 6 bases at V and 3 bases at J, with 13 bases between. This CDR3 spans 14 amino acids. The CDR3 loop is CASRTLGTTDTQYF. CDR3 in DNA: TGTGCCAGCAGGACCCTCGGGACAACAGATACGCAGTATTTT.

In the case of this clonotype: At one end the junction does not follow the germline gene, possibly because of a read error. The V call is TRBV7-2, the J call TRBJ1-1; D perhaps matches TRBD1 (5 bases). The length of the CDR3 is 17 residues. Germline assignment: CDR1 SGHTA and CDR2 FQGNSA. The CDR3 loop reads CAISLGYERQGNTEAFF. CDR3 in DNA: TGTGCCATCAGCTTAGGATATGAACGGCAGGGGAACACTGAAGCTTTCTTT.

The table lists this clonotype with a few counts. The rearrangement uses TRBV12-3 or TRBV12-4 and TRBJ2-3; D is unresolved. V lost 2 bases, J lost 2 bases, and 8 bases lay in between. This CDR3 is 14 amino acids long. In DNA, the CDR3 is TGTGCCAGCAGTTTATTGCCAGACACAGATACGCAGTATTTT. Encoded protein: CASSLLPDTDTQYF.

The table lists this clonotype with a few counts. CDR3 in DNA: TGCAGCGTGGCGGGACTAGCGTCCTACAATGAGCAGTTCTTC. It encodes CSVAGLASYNEQFF. The chain uses TRBV29-1 and TRBJ2-1, with TRBD2 identical over 10 bases. Trimming at V came to 6 bases and at J to 1 base, leaving 3 bases not matched to a gene. The germline V gene has CDR1 SQVTM and CDR2 ANQGSEA. The CDR3 totals 14 residues.

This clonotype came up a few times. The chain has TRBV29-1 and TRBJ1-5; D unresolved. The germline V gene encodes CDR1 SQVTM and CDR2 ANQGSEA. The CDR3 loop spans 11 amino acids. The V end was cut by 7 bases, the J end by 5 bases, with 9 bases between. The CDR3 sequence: CSAPLYQPQHF. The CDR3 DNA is TGCAGCGCTCCCCTCTATCAGCCCCAGCATTTT.

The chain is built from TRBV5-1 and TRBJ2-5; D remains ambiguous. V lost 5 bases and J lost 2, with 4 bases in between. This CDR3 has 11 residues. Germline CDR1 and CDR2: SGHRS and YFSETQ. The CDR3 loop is CASRVQETQYF. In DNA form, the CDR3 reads TGCGCCAGCAGGGTACAAGAGACCCAGTACTTC.

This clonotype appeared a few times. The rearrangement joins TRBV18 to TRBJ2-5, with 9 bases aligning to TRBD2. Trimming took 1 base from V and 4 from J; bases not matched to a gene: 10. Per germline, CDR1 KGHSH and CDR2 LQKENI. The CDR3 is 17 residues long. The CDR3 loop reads CASSPLLAGKVGETQYF. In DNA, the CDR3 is TGTGCCAGCTCACCACTTCTAGCGGGAAAGGTTGGAGAGACCCAGTACTTC.

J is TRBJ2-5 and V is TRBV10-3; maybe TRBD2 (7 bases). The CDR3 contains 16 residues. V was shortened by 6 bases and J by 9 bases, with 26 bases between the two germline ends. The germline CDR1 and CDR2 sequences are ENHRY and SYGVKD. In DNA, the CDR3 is TGTGCCATCAGCGATACTCTAGCGGAGGGGGAGTCGGCCCAGTACTTC. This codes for CAISDTLAEGESAQYF.

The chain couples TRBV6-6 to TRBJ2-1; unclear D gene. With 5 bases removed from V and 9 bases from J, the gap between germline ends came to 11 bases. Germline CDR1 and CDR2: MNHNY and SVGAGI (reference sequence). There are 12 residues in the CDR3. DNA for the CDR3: TGTGCCAGCAGTCCAAGTGCGGCTGAGCAGTTCTTC. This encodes CASSPSAAEQFF.

Written as DNA, the CDR3 is TGTGCCAGCAGTTTAGTCACCGCTGAAGCTTTCTTT. It specifies CASSLVTAEAFF. The chain is built from TRBV12-3 or TRBV12-4 and TRBJ1-1; no clear D gene. Trimming removed 1 base at V and 6 bases at J, with 6 bases between. CDR3 length: 12 amino acids.

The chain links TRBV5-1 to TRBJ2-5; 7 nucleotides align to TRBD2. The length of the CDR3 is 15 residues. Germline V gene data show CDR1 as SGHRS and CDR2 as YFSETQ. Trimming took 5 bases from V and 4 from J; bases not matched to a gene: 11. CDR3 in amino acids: CASSSGGSPGETQYF. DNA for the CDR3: TGCGCCAGCAGTTCTGGCGGGAGCCCGGGAGAGACCCAGTACTTC. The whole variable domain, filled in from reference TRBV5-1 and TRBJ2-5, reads KAGVTQTPRYLIKTRGQQVTLSCSPISGHRSVSWYQQTPGQGLQFLFEYFSETQRNKGNFPGRFSGRQFSNSRSEMNVSTLELGDSALYLCASSSGGSPGETQYFGPGTRLLVL.

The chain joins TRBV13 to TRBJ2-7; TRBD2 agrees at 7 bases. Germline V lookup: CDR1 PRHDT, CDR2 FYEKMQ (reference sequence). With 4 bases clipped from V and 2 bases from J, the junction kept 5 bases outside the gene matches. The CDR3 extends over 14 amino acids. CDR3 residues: CASSSWEGPYEQYF. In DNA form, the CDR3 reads TGTGCCAGCAGCTCCTGGGAGGGCCCCTACGAGCAGTACTTC.

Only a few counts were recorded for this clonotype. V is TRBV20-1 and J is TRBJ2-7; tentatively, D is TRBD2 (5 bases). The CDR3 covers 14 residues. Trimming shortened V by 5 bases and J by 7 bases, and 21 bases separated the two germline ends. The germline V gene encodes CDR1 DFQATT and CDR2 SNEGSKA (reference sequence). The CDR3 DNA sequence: TGCAGTGCTGATTTAGCGTCCGCACTGGGGGAGCAGTACTTC. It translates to CSADLASALGEQYF.

CDR3 bases: TGTGCCAGCAGTTTTTACTCCCGGGACTCTCCCTACGAGCAGTACTTC. This encodes CASSFYSRDSPYEQYF. The rearrangement joins TRBV27 to TRBJ2-7, with a tentative D call TRBD2 (6 bases). This CDR3 spans 16 amino acids. The V gene's germline CDR1 is MNHEY and CDR2 SMNVEV (reference sequence). V was trimmed by 3 bases and J by 2 bases, leaving 17 bases between them.

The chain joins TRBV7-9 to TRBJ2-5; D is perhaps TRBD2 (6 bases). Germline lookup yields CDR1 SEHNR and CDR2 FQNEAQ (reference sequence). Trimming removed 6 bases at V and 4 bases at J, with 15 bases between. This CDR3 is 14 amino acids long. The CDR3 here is CASRPVGGLETQYF. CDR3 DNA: TGTGCCAGCAGGCCGGTGGGGGGACTAGAGACCCAGTACTTC. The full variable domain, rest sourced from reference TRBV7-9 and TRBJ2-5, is DTGVSQNPRHKITKRGQNVTFRCDPISEHNRLYWYRQTLGQGPEFLTYFQNEAQLEKSRLLSDRFSAERPKGSFSTLEIQRTEQGDSAMYLCASRPVGGLETQYFGPGTRLLVL.

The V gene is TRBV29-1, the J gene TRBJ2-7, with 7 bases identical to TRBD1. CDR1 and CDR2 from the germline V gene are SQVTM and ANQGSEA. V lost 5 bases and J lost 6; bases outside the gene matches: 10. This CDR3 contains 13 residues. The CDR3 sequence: CSVWPLRQGEQYF. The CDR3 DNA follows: TGCAGCGTTTGGCCCCTTCGACAGGGCGAGCAGTACTTC.

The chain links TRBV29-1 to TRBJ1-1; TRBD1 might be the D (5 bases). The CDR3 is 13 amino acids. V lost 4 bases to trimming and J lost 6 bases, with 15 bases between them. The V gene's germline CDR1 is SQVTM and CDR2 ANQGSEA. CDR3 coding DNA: TGCAGCGTTGTGGCCAGGGTCACCCCTGAAGCTTTCTTT. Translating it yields CSVVARVTPEAFF.